These 8 T cell receptor beta chains originate from one sample sequenced in a study of cytomegalovirus exposure and HLA in healthy donors. TCRdb's table, derived via immunoSEQ multiplex PCR, lists solely in-frame clones and lacks some. The repertoire holds over 100,000 clones, with about 94% as singletons. Specimen: PBMCs. The receptor source for this set is a woman younger than 35 in good health and CMV-seronegative.

The sample holds a few counts of this clone. This CDR3 is also generated by other DNA sequences in the sample. The chain couples TRBV5-1 to TRBJ2-1; a weak D match, TRBD2 (5 bases). The V end was cut by 1 base, the J end by 2 bases, with 13 bases between. Germline CDR1 reads SGHRS; CDR2 reads YFSETQ. The CDR3 has 16 amino acids. The CDR3 sequence: CASSLNEAGAYNEQFF. CDR3 sequence (DNA): TGCGCCAGCAGCTTGAACGAGGCGGGCGCCTACAATGAGCAGTTCTTC.

V gene TRBV4-1 combines with J gene TRBJ2-1, with 11 positions matching TRBD2. This CDR3 has 14 residues. V was clipped by 7 bases and J by 6 bases; unmatched bases: 5. The germline CDR1 and CDR2 sequences are MGHRA and YSYEKL. CDR3 region: CASMPGLAANEQFF. Here the CDR3 DNA reads TGCGCCAGCATGCCGGGACTAGCGGCCAATGAGCAGTTCTTC.

V and J are TRBV5-1 and TRBJ1-2; D unresolved. CDR3 length: 15 residues. V was shortened by 0 bases and J by 6 bases, with 15 bases between the two germline ends. Per germline, CDR1 SGHRS and CDR2 YFSETQ. The CDR3: CASSLAALQRDGYTF. The CDR3 nucleotides are TGCGCCAGCAGCTTGGCGGCTCTACAGAGGGATGGCTACACCTTC. Supplemented by reference TRBV5-1 and TRBJ1-2, the full variable domain reads KAGVTQTPRYLIKTRGQQVTLSCSPISGHRSVSWYQQTPGQGLQFLFEYFSETQRNKGNFPGRFSGRQFSNSRSEMNVSTLELGDSALYLCASSLAALQRDGYTFGSGTRLTVV.

This rearrangement joins TRBV7-3 to TRBJ1-2; possibly TRBD1 for D (5 bases). With 6 bases removed from V and 4 bases from J, the gap between germline ends came to 12 bases. The CDR3 has 13 amino acids. In germline, CDR1 is SGHTA, CDR2 FQGTGA. In nucleotides, the CDR3 is TGTGCCAGCAGTCCCGCGGGGGGCTATGGCTACACCTTC. It specifies CASSPAGGYGYTF.

The chain has TRBV5-6 and TRBJ1-5, with 10 positions matching TRBD1. Germline CDR1 is SGHDT and CDR2 is YYEEEE. The CDR3 consists of 16 residues. Trimming removed 2 bases from V and 5 bases from J; junction bases left unmatched: 7. The CDR3 sequence: CASSFGDRGGDQPQHF. In nucleotides, the CDR3 is TGTGCCAGCAGCTTTGGGGACAGGGGTGGCGATCAGCCCCAGCATTTT.

This clone was recorded only once. The rearrangement joins TRBV5-1 to TRBJ1-2; perhaps TRBD1 as D (6 bases). Trimming stripped 6 bases from V and 4 bases from J, with 22 bases between. Germline V gene lookup returns CDR1 SGHRS and CDR2 YFSETQ. The CDR3 is 16 amino acids. CDR3 amino acids: CASNPGHRSDLYGYTF. CDR3 DNA: TGCGCCAGCAACCCGGGACACCGCTCCGACCTCTATGGCTACACCTTC.

V usage is TRBV2 and J usage is TRBJ1-2; no clear D. The CDR3 consists of 12 residues. V lost 7 bases, J lost 5 bases, and 11 bases lay in between. Germline V CDR1 and CDR2: SNHLY, FYNNEI. CDR3 sequence reads: CASNLPGYGYTF. DNA of the CDR3: TGTGCCAGCAACCTACCGGGATATGGCTACACCTTC.

V usage is TRBV29-1 and J usage is TRBJ1-2; perhaps TRBD1 as D (6 bases). The CDR3 is 14 amino acids. V gave up 3 bases and J gave up 1 base, with 12 bases separating them. From germline, CDR1 is SQVTM and CDR2 ANQGSEA. CDR3 in amino acids: CSVEPTGHNYGYTF. The DNA of the CDR3 is TGCAGCGTTGAGCCGACAGGACATAACTATGGCTACACCTTC.